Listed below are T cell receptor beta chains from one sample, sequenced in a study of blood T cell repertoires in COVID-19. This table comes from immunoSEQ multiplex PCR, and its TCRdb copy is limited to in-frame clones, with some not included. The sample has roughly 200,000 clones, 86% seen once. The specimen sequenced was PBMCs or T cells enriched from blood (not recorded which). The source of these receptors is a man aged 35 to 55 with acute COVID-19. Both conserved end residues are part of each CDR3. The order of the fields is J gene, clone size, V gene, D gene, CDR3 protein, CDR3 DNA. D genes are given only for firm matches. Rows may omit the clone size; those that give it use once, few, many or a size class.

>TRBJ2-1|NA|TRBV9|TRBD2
CASSADNLAGRQFF
TGTGCCAGCAGCGCAGACAACCTAGCGGGGAGGCAGTTCTTC
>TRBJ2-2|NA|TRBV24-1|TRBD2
CATSDLASGRSGELFF
TGTGCCACCAGTGATTTAGCTAGCGGGAGGTCCGGGGAGCTGTTTTTT
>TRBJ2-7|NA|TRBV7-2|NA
CASSWRGATSYEQYF
TGTGCCAGCAGCTGGAGGGGAGCTACTTCCTACGAGCAGTACTTC
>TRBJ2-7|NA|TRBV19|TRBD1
CASSVDSGTGSEEQYF
TGTGCCAGTAGTGTGGATTCCGGGACAGGGTCGGAAGAGCAGTACTTC
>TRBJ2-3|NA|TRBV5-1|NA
CASHRGGASTDTQYF
TGCGCCAGCCACAGGGGCGGGGCAAGCACAGATACGCAGTATTTT
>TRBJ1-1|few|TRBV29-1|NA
CSVERGNTEAFF
TGCAGCGTTGAAAGAGGGAACACTGAAGCTTTCTTT
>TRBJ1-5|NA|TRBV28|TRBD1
CASSLTGGAQPQHF
TGTGCCAGCAGTTTAACAGGGGGAGCTCAGCCCCAGCATTTT
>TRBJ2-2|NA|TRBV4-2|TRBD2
CASSRGLAGVAAGELFF
TGTGCCAGCAGCCGGGGACTAGCGGGAGTTGCGGCCGGGGAGCTGTTTTTT
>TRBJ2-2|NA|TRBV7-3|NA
CASSSPGGELFF
TGTGCCAGCAGTTCCCCCGGGGGGGAGCTGTTTTTT
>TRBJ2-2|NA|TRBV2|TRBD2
CANREGTSGNTGELFF
TGTGCCAACCGAGAGGGGACTAGCGGGAACACCGGGGAGCTGTTTTTT
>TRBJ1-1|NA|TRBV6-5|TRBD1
CASTGDRGYTEAFF
TGTGCCAGCACAGGGGACAGGGGTTACACTGAAGCTTTCTTT
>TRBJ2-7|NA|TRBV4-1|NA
CASSQEAPGVSYEQYF
TGCGCCAGCAGCCAAGAAGCCCCAGGGGTCTCCTACGAGCAGTACTTC
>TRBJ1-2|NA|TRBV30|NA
CAWSALPDSNYGYTF
TGTGCCTGGAGTGCCCTCCCCGACAGTAACTATGGCTACACCTTC
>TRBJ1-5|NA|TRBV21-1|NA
CASSDKVQGCQPQHF
TGTGCCAGCAGCGATAAGGTACAGGGCTGTCAGCCCCAGCATTTT
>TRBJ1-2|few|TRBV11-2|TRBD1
CASSRTGDGGYTF
TGTGCCAGCAGCCGAACAGGGGATGGCGGCTACACCTTC
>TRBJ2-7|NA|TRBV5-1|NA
CASSLTGSYEQYF
TGCGCCAGCAGCTTGACAGGCTCCTACGAGCAGTACTTC
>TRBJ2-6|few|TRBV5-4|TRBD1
CASSFGGTGRSGANVLTF
TGTGCCAGCAGCTTTGGCGGGACAGGGCGCTCTGGGGCCAACGTCCTGACTTTC
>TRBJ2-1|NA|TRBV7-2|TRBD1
CASSPGTASYNEQFF
TGTGCCAGCAGCCCCGGGACAGCATCCTACAATGAGCAGTTCTTC
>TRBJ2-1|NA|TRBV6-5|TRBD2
CASYYGRISEEQFF
TGTGCCAGCTATTACGGGAGGATCAGCGAGGAGCAGTTCTTC
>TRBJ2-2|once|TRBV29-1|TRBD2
CSVPIAGETGELFF
TGCAGCGTTCCAATAGCGGGAGAGACCGGGGAGCTGTTTTTT
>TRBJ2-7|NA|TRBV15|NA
CATSRSPPWGHEQYF
TGTGCCACCAGCAGGAGCCCCCCGTGGGGCCACGAGCAGTACTTC
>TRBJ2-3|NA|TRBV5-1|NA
CASSLIGEGTDTQYF
TGCGCCAGCAGCTTGATCGGGGAAGGGACAGATACGCAGTATTTT
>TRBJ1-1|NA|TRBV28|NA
CASSLRGVRTEAFF
TGTGCCAGCAGTCTCCGGGGTGTAAGGACTGAAGCTTTCTTT
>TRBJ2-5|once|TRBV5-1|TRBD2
CASSFGGSQETQYF
TGCGCCAGCAGCTTTGGCGGGAGCCAAGAGACCCAGTACTTC
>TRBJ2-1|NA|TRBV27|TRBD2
CASSVPSGGDNEQFF
TGTGCCAGCAGTGTGCCTAGCGGGGGAGACAATGAGCAGTTCTTC
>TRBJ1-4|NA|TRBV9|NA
CASSVGGHNEKLFF
TGTGCCAGCAGCGTAGGGGGACACAATGAAAAACTGTTTTTT
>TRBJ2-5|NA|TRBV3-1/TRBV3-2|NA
CASKRLGGEETQYF
TGTGCCAGCAAACGGTTGGGGGGAGAGGAGACCCAGTACTTC
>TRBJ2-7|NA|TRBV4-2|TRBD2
CASSQDKWGGYEQYF
TGTGCCAGCAGCCAAGATAAGTGGGGGGGCTACGAGCAGTACTTC
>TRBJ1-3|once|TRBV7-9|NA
CASSLALPSGNTIYF
TGTGCCAGCAGCTTGGCATTACCCTCTGGAAACACCATATATTTT
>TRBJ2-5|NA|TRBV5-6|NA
CASSLGQGETQYF
TGTGCCAGCAGCTTGGGGCAGGGAGAGACCCAGTACTTC
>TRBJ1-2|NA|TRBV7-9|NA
CASSLRDNYGYTF
TGTGCCAGCAGCTTACGGGATAACTATGGCTACACCTTC
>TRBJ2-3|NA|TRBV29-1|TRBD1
CSSRPPGTGVSDTQYF
TGCAGCTCCCGGCCCCCCGGGACAGGGGTTTCAGATACGCAGTATTTT
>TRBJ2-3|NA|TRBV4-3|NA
CASATGTSTDTQYF
TGCGCCTCGGCTACAGGGACAAGCACAGATACGCAGTATTTT
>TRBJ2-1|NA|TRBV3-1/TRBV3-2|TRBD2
CASSHRLAGGSGNEQFF
TGTGCCAGCAGCCACCGACTAGCGGGAGGATCCGGCAATGAGCAGTTCTTC
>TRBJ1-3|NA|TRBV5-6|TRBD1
CASSFTGVGNTIYF
TGTGCCAGCAGCTTTACAGGGGTTGGAAACACCATATATTTT
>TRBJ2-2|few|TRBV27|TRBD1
CASSINRGRDTGELFF
TGTGCCAGCAGTATAAACAGGGGGAGAGACACCGGGGAGCTGTTTTTT
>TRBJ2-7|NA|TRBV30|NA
CAWSFVSYEQYF
TGTGCCTGGAGTTTCGTATCCTACGAGCAGTACTTC
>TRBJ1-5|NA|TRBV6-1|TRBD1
CASSETGGEPQHF
TGTGCCAGCAGTGAGACAGGGGGAGAGCCCCAGCATTTT
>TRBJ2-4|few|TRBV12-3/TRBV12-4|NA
CASRGVAKNIQYF
TGTGCCAGCCGGGGAGTAGCCAAAAACATTCAGTACTTC
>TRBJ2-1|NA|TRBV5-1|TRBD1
CASSPSGQGNNEQFF
TGCGCCAGCAGCCCGTCGGGACAGGGGAACAATGAGCAGTTCTTC
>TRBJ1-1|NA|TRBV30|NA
CAWSSTEAFF
TGTGCCTGGAGTTCTACTGAAGCTTTCTTT
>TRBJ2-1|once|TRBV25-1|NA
CASMRTTNYNEQFF
TGTGCCAGCATGAGGACTACCAACTACAATGAGCAGTTCTTC
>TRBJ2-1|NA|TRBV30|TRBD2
CAWRGTTNEQFF
TGTGCCTGGAGGGGGACTACCAATGAGCAGTTCTTC
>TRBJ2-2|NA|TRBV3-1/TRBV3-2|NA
CASSPLRGGQLNTGELFF
TGTGCCAGCAGCCCGCTACGGGGGGGACAGCTTAACACCGGGGAGCTGTTTTTT
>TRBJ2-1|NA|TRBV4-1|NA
CASSLLSGQPHNEQFF
TGCGCCAGCAGCCTTTTAAGTGGACAGCCCCACAATGAGCAGTTCTTC
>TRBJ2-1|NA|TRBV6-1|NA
CASSENGNEQFF
TGTGCCAGCAGTGAAAACGGGAATGAGCAGTTCTTC
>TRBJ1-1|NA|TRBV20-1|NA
CSPEGEAFF
TGCAGCCCCGAGGGTGAAGCTTTCTTT
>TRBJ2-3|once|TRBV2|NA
CASRLQGRTDTQYF
TGTGCCAGCAGGTTACAGGGCCGAACAGATACGCAGTATTTT
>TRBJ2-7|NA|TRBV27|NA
CASWHSGSYEQYF
TGTGCCAGCTGGCACAGTGGGTCCTACGAGCAGTACTTC
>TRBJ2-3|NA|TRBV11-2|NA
CASSPGLLKSTDTQYF
TGTGCCAGCAGCCCGGGACTCCTAAAAAGCACAGATACGCAGTATTTT
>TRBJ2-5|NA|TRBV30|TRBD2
CAWDLAGGETQYF
TGTGCCTGGGATTTAGCGGGAGGAGAGACCCAGTACTTC
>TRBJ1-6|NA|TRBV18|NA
CASSPSFGLGGNSPLHF
TGTGCCAGCTCACCTTCCTTTGGCCTAGGCGGTAATTCACCCCTCCACTTT
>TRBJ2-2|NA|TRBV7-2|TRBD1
CAIRQGAAVTGELFF
TGTGCCATCCGACAGGGGGCGGCAGTCACCGGGGAGCTGTTTTTT
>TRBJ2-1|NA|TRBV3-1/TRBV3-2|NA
CASSQGSGQRTGEQFF
TGTGCCAGCAGCCAAGGCTCCGGACAGCGGACCGGTGAGCAGTTCTTC
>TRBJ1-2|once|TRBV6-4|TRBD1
CASSDPSGTGDGYTF
TGTGCCAGCAGTGACCCTTCCGGGACAGGGGATGGCTACACCTTC
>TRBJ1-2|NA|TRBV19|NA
CASSNREVYGYTF
TGTGCCAGTAGCAACAGGGAAGTCTATGGCTACACCTTC
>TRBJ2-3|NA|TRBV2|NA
CASTDRTPDTQYF
TGTGCCAGTACCGACAGGACCCCAGATACGCAGTATTTT
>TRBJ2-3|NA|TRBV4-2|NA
CASSPVIETDTQYF
TGTGCCAGCAGCCCCGTGATAGAAACAGATACGCAGTATTTT
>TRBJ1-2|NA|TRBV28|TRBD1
CASRAGQGRYGYTF
TGTGCCAGCAGGGCCGGACAGGGGCGCTATGGCTACACCTTC
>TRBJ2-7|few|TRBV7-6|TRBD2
CASSPGAGVAREQYF
TGTGCCAGCAGCCCAGGAGCGGGAGTGGCACGCGAGCAGTACTTC